Listed below are T cell receptor beta chains from one sample, sequenced in a study of T cells in narcolepsy. Measured with immunoSEQ multiplex PCR; TCRdb has only the in-frame clones, and not every one. Here the sample spans roughly 25,000 clones, 70% to 90% being singletons. Material: memory (CD45RA-) CD4+ T cells from blood. These receptors were obtained from a human donor in good health. Each CDR3 is given with its conserved first and last residue. The D gene is left open where the match is weak. Some rows have no size entry. The others give once, few or many, or a class for an expanded clone.

size,D,length,J,V,CDR3,DNA
once,-,14,TRBJ1-5,TRBV10-1,CASSAISWDQPQHF,TGCGCCAGCAGTGCAATCTCTTGGGATCAGCCCCAGCATTTT
-,-,13,TRBJ2-7,TRBV6-1,CAIRGDSSYEQYF,TGTGCCATCAGGGGGGACAGCTCCTACGAGCAGTACTTC
once,-,14,TRBJ1-3,TRBV6-1,CASSEAQGGYTIYF,TGTGCCAGCAGTGAAGCTCAGGGAGGATATACCATATATTTT
few,-,12,TRBJ2-1,TRBV7-8,CASSLDFGEQFF,TGTGCCAGCAGCTTGGACTTCGGGGAGCAGTTCTTC
-,TRBD1,18,TRBJ2-3,TRBV15,CATSRDPPGTGRTDTQYF,TGTGCCACCAGCAGAGATCCCCCCGGGACAGGGCGCACAGATACGCAGTATTTT
-,-,11,TRBJ2-1,TRBV6-5,CASRRRDEQFF,TGTGCCAGCAGGAGAAGGGATGAGCAGTTCTTC
-,-,15,TRBJ2-2,TRBV7-2,CASSLAVGNTGELFF,TGTGCCAGCAGCTTAGCGGTAGGGAACACCGGGGAGCTGTTTTTT
-,TRBD1,18,TRBJ2-3,TRBV18,CASSPSPGQGERTDTQYF,TGTGCCAGCTCACCCTCTCCGGGACAGGGGGAACGCACAGATACGCAGTATTTT
-,TRBD2,15,TRBJ2-1,TRBV5-8,CASSLAGTSVNEQFF,TGTGCCAGCAGCTTGGCCGGGACTAGTGTTAATGAGCAGTTCTTC
-,-,13,TRBJ1-2,TRBV2,CASNLATAVGYTF,TGTGCCAGCAATTTAGCGACAGCTGTCGGCTACACCTTC
-,-,11,TRBJ1-4,TRBV28,CATLRDEKLFF,TGTGCCACCCTACGGGATGAAAAACTGTTTTTT
-,-,13,TRBJ2-1,TRBV7-2,CASSATYYNEQFF,TGTGCCAGCAGCGCGACGTACTACAATGAGCAGTTCTTC
-,-,16,TRBJ1-2,TRBV2,CASNPNRVVRGYGYTF,TGTGCCAGCAATCCAAACAGGGTCGTGCGGGGCTATGGCTACACCTTC
-,-,15,TRBJ2-6,TRBV27,CASSLKGSGANVLTF,TGTGCCAGCAGTTTAAAAGGGTCTGGGGCCAACGTCCTGACTTTC
-,TRBD2,16,TRBJ2-1,TRBV14,CASSLGLAGGLVGQFF,TGTGCCAGCAGCCTAGGCCTAGCGGGAGGATTAGTAGGGCAGTTCTTC
-,TRBD1,14,TRBJ1-5,TRBV5-1,CASSTGDSNQPQHF,TGCGCCAGCAGCACAGGGGATAGCAATCAGCCCCAGCATTTT
-,-,14,TRBJ2-2,TRBV5-1,CASSGAATTGELFF,TGCGCCAGCAGCGGAGCAGCGACCACCGGGGAGCTGTTTTTT
-,-,13,TRBJ1-1,TRBV7-2,CASSLGRFTEAFF,TGTGCCAGCAGCTTAGGCAGGTTCACTGAAGCTTTCTTT
-,-,11,TRBJ2-7,TRBV20-1,CSARGMGEQYF,TGCAGTGCTAGAGGAATGGGCGAGCAGTACTTC
-,-,18,TRBJ2-1,TRBV15,CATSRDRGTLSSYNEQFF,TGTGCCACCAGCAGAGATCGAGGGACCCTTAGCTCCTACAATGAGCAGTTCTTC
-,-,16,TRBJ1-1,TRBV21-1,CASSKEGQGEDTEAFF,TGTGCCAGCAGCAAAGAGGGACAGGGTGAGGACACTGAAGCTTTCTTT
-,-,15,TRBJ2-3,TRBV4-3,CASSPRAQGTDTQYF,TGCGCCAGCAGCCCCCGGGCCCAGGGGACAGATACGCAGTATTTT
-,-,17,TRBJ1-6,TRBV12-5,CASGLYPTPPYNSPLHF,TGTGCTAGTGGTTTGTACCCGACACCTCCGTATAATTCACCCCTCCACTTT
few,TRBD2,13,TRBJ2-5,TRBV5-1,CASFGRAEGTQYF,TGCGCCAGCTTCGGGAGGGCTGAAGGGACCCAGTACTTC
-,TRBD1,15,TRBJ1-5,TRBV27,CASSSDRGRDQPQHF,TGTGCCAGCAGTTCGGACAGGGGGAGGGATCAGCCCCAGCATTTT
-,TRBD1,15,TRBJ2-5,TRBV4-2,CASSSRTGGLETQYF,TGTGCCAGCAGCTCCCGGACAGGGGGCTTGGAGACCCAGTACTTC
-,TRBD2,15,TRBJ2-5,TRBV28,CASSFAGLAEETQYF,TGTGCCAGCAGTTTTGCCGGACTAGCGGAAGAGACCCAGTACTTC
-,-,13,TRBJ1-2,TRBV7-2,CASSSVGNYGYTF,TGTGCCAGCAGCTCGGTAGGGAACTATGGCTACACCTTC
-,-,15,TRBJ2-2,TRBV19,CASSRAGTNTGELFF,TGTGCCAGTAGTCGTGCGGGCACGAACACCGGGGAGCTGTTTTTT
-,TRBD1,14,TRBJ2-7,TRBV7-9,CASSQVGDRDEQYF,TGTGCCAGCAGTCAAGTGGGGGACAGAGATGAGCAGTACTTC
-,-,11,TRBJ1-5,TRBV20-1,CSASHGSAQHF,TGCAGTGCTAGTCATGGATCAGCCCAGCATTTT
-,-,13,TRBJ2-3,TRBV19,CASNRWGTDTQYF,TGTGCCAGTAATCGGTGGGGCACAGATACGCAGTATTTT
few,TRBD1,15,TRBJ1-2,TRBV2,CASSAFRDRGNGYTF,TGTGCCAGCAGCGCCTTTCGGGACAGGGGGAATGGCTACACCTTC
-,-,14,TRBJ1-1,TRBV6-1,CASILSGGSTEAFF,TGTGCCAGCATCCTTTCCGGGGGATCAACTGAAGCTTTCTTT
-,-,14,TRBJ2-7,TRBV7-9,CASSFSQGAYEQYF,TGTGCCAGCAGCTTTAGTCAGGGTGCCTACGAGCAGTACTTC
-,-,13,TRBJ2-1,TRBV19,CASSKGLALEQFF,TGTGCCAGTAGTAAGGGTCTAGCGCTAGAGCAGTTCTTC
-,-,14,TRBJ1-2,TRBV30,CAWSVLPPGEGYTF,TGTGCCTGGAGTGTCCTACCCCCGGGGGAGGGCTACACCTTC
-,-,15,TRBJ2-1,TRBV15,CATSRGRGQYNEQFF,TGTGCCACCAGCAGAGGTCGGGGCCAATACAATGAGCAGTTCTTC
-,-,14,TRBJ2-1,TRBV28,CASTQGGGYNEQFF,TGTGCCAGCACCCAGGGGGGGGGCTACAATGAGCAGTTCTTC
-,-,15,TRBJ2-7,TRBV4-1,CASSPGPLVRDEQYF,TGCGCCAGCAGCCCCGGCCCACTAGTTAGGGACGAGCAGTACTTC
-,TRBD1,16,TRBJ2-1,TRBV7-2,CASRSFGQGPYNEQFF,TGTGCCAGCAGGTCCTTCGGACAGGGGCCCTACAATGAGCAGTTCTTC
-,-,14,TRBJ1-1,TRBV27,CASRHTPGGSEAFF,TGTGCCAGCAGACACACACCGGGAGGCAGTGAAGCTTTCTTT
-,-,13,TRBJ2-7,TRBV28,CATKDYPTDEQYF,TGTGCCACCAAGGACTACCCAACAGATGAGCAGTACTTC
-,-,14,TRBJ2-3,TRBV6-5,CASSPRPIVDTQYF,TGTGCCAGCAGCCCGCGTCCGATAGTGGATACGCAGTATTTT
-,-,13,TRBJ2-6,TRBV27,CASRVTGANVLTF,TGTGCCAGCAGGGTGACGGGGGCCAACGTCCTGACTTTC
-,-,15,TRBJ2-7,TRBV9,CASSVGLLTTYEQYF,TGTGCCAGCAGCGTAGGACTCCTGACGACCTACGAGCAGTACTTC
-,-,12,TRBJ1-2,TRBV19,CASSIGVSGYTF,TGTGCCAGTAGTATCGGGGTTTCGGGCTACACCTTC
-,-,18,TRBJ1-3,TRBV9,CASSVEVTGWLSGNTIYF,TGTGCCAGCAGCGTAGAAGTAACAGGGTGGTTATCTGGAAACACCATATATTTT
-,TRBD2,20,TRBJ2-1,TRBV7-8,CASSPRVLAGGPGSYNEQFF,TGTGCCAGCAGCCCCCGGGTGCTAGCGGGAGGGCCTGGGTCCTACAATGAGCAGTTCTTC
-,TRBD2,14,TRBJ2-5,TRBV29-1,CSVGAAGGRETQYF,TGCAGCGTTGGGGCAGCGGGAGGAAGAGAGACCCAGTACTTC
-,-,13,TRBJ2-7,TRBV6-5,CASSLGPTYEQYF,TGTGCCAGCAGTCTGGGGCCGACCTACGAGCAGTACTTC
-,-,13,TRBJ2-5,TRBV6-6,CAGGEADGETQYF,TGTGCCGGCGGAGAAGCGGACGGGGAGACCCAGTACTTC
-,-,11,TRBJ2-3,TRBV30,CACIIADTQYF,TGTGCCTGCATTATCGCAGATACGCAGTATTTT
-,-,14,TRBJ2-1,TRBV18,CASSPASGPNEQFF,TGTGCCAGCTCACCGGCAAGCGGGCCCAATGAGCAGTTCTTC
-,TRBD1,17,TRBJ2-3,TRBV2,CASSPRGTGGVTDTQYF,TGTGCCAGCAGTCCCCGGGGGACAGGGGGCGTCACAGATACGCAGTATTTT